The next 28 T cell receptor beta chains were all read from a single sample in a study of control samples from healthy donors and cancer patients. Libraries were prepared by immunoSEQ multiplex PCR; TCRdb keeps only in-frame clonotypes and omits some of them. The sample carries some 80,000 clones, 80% to 95% recorded once. Sequencing was done on a sample of blood. These receptors were taken from a woman aged 55-69 years in good health.

This chain joins TRBV18 and TRBJ2-7; 9 positions agree with TRBD1. CDR1 and CDR2 (germline): KGHSH, LQKENI. This CDR3 region has 15 residues. With V trimmed by 3 bases and J by 3 bases, 6 bases remained unmatched. The CDR3: CASSPSGTGSYEQYF. The CDR3 DNA follows: TGTGCCAGCTCACCCTCGGGGACAGGGAGCTACGAGCAGTACTTC.

J is TRBJ2-1 and V is TRBV28, with D tentatively TRBD2 (5 bases). Germline assignment: CDR1 MDHEN and CDR2 SYDVKM. Trimming pared 4 bases from V and 4 bases from J, leaving 20 bases between. The CDR3 has 17 amino acids. CDR3 loop: CASSSPGRGRSYNEQFF. Written as DNA, the CDR3 is TGTGCCAGCAGTTCCCCCGGTCGAGGGAGATCGTACAATGAGCAGTTCTTC.

The chain carries TRBV19 and TRBJ2-3, with D perhaps TRBD2 (5 bases). V was trimmed by 6 bases and J by 0 bases, leaving 10 bases between them. The CDR3 contains 14 residues. Germline CDR1 LNHDA, CDR2 SQIVND (reference sequence). The CDR3 sequence is CASRTLASTDTQYF. The DNA for the CDR3 is TGTGCCAGTAGAACTCTAGCTAGCACAGATACGCAGTATTTT.

The chain has TRBV4-1 and TRBJ1-4; 7 bases map to TRBD1. The germline gives CDR1 MGHRA, CDR2 YSYEKL. The CDR3 spans 17 residues. J was trimmed by 7 bases and V by 1 base; bases with no gene match: 12. The CDR3 region is CASSQGTGRGNLEKLFF. The CDR3 DNA reads as TGCGCCAGCAGCCAAGGAACGGGCAGGGGGAATCTTGAAAAACTGTTTTTT.

The CDR3 DNA reads TGTGCCAGCAGTTTAGCCGGACAGGGCCCTAGCACAGATACGCAGTATTTT. It translates to CASSLAGQGPSTDTQYF. The chain recombines TRBV28 with TRBJ2-3; 8 bases are shared with TRBD1. The CDR3 is made up of 17 amino acids. The V segment lost 2 bases and the J segment 0 bases; nucleotides outside the gene matches: 7. Per the germline V gene, CDR1 is MDHEN and CDR2 is SYDVKM.

The chain couples TRBV9 to TRBJ2-3; 9 bases align to TRBD1. The CDR3 contains 15 residues. V was pared by 2 bases and J by 6 bases, with 7 bases of the junction left unmatched. The V gene's germline CDR1 is SGDLS and CDR2 YYNGEE. Here the CDR3 reads CASSVRDRVSDTQYF. As DNA, the CDR3 is TGTGCCAGCAGCGTCCGGGACAGGGTATCGGATACGCAGTATTTT.

The rearrangement joins TRBV3-1 (or the pseudogene TRBV3-2) to TRBJ1-4; D remains unclear. Germline lookup yields CDR1 LGHDT and CDR2 YNNKEL (reference sequence). This CDR3 is 13 amino acids long. Trimming took off 4 bases at V and 5 bases at J, with 8 bases between the two ends. CDR3 bases: TGTGCCAGCAGCCGGGCCTCAAATGAAAAACTGTTTTTT. It translates to CASSRASNEKLFF.

The gene calls are TRBV10-2 and TRBJ1-5; D gene uncertain. V dropped 2 bases and J dropped 0 bases, with 11 bases sitting between them. The CDR3 extends over 16 amino acids. CDR1 WSHSY and CDR2 SAAADI come from the germline V gene. The CDR3 region has the DNA TGCGCCAGCAGTGAGACAGCTTTACATAGCAATCAGCCCCAGCATTTT. This translates into CASSETALHSNQPQHF.

The chain couples TRBV6-6 to TRBJ1-5; TRBD1 is a possible D gene (5 bases). V was cut by 5 bases and J by 4 bases, with 27 bases left in between. CDR1 is MNHNY and CDR2 is SVGAGI in the germline V gene (reference sequence). The CDR3 totals 19 residues. In nucleotides, the CDR3 is TGTGCCAGCAGTCCCTCCTTATACCGGGACTCTGGGAGGAATCAGCCCCAGCATTTT. This encodes CASSPSLYRDSGRNQPQHF.

The rearrangement links TRBV19 to TRBJ1-5, with D tentatively TRBD1 (5 bases). Germline V CDR1 and CDR2: LNHDA, SQIVND (reference sequence). CDR3 length: 14 amino acids. The V gene lost 4 bases and the J gene lost 0 bases, with 7 bases spanning the gap. CDR3: CASSTGPSNQPQHF. The CDR3 nucleotides read TGTGCCAGTAGTACAGGGCCTAGCAATCAGCCCCAGCATTTT.

The chain carries TRBV9 and TRBJ2-7; 9 bases agree with TRBD2. Germline loops: CDR1 SGDLS, CDR2 YYNGEE. CDR3 length equals 15 residues. After removal of 3 bases from V and 2 bases from J, the junction contained 6 bases not matched to a gene. The CDR3 protein is CASSAGTSRAYEQYF. The DNA for the CDR3 is TGTGCCAGCAGCGCCGGGACTAGCAGAGCCTACGAGCAGTACTTC.

For this clone: Compared with germline, one end of the junction differs, possibly owing to a read error. The chain couples TRBV18 to TRBJ1-2; no clear D. The germline V gene has CDR1 KGHSH and CDR2 LQKENI. CDR3 length: 14 amino acids. The CDR3 is CASSPRETNYGYTF. The DNA for the CDR3 is TGTGCCAGCTCCCCACGGGAAACTAACTATGGCTACACCTTC.

V is TRBV11-2 and J is TRBJ2-1; unclear D gene. CDR3 length equals 13 residues. V was clipped by 5 bases and J by 3 bases, with 8 bases between them. Germline loops: CDR1 SGHAT, CDR2 FQNNGV. As DNA, the CDR3 is TGTGCCAGCAGCCGCGGTCACTACAATGAGCAGTTCTTC. It is translated as CASSRGHYNEQFF.

This clone came up once. This chain connects TRBV12-3 or TRBV12-4 to TRBJ1-1; D may be TRBD1 (5 bases). V was shortened by 5 bases and J by 6 bases, with 13 bases between the two germline ends. The length of the CDR3 is 13 residues. The CDR3 here is CASSARDLAEAFF. Here the CDR3 DNA reads TGTGCCAGCAGTGCCCGGGACTTAGCTGAAGCTTTCTTT.

The chain combines TRBV2 with TRBJ2-1; 15 nucleotides line up with TRBD2. In germline, CDR1 is SNHLY, CDR2 FYNNEI. V lost 7 bases, J lost 0 bases, and 16 bases stayed unmatched. The CDR3 runs to 21 residues. The CDR3 nucleotides read TGTGCCAGCAAGGGGGATCGGACTAGCGGGAGGGCCGGAAGCTCCTACAATGAGCAGTTCTTC. As protein: CASKGDRTSGRAGSSYNEQFF.

As DNA, the CDR3 is TGTGCCATCAGTGGTGAGCGGGAGCTCGCAGATACGCAGTATTTT. It translates to CAISGERELADTQYF. The J gene is TRBJ2-3, the V gene TRBV10-3, with 8 bases aligning to TRBD2. Germline V gives CDR1 ENHRY, CDR2 SYGVKD. Germline trimming cut 4 bases from V and 4 bases from J; bases unmatched to any gene: 7. This CDR3 region has 15 residues.

V gene TRBV7-2 combines with J gene TRBJ2-2; 9 nucleotides agree with TRBD2. The CDR3 sequence is 15 residues long. Trimming took 4 bases from V and 3 from J; bases not matched to a gene: 3. Looked up from germline, CDR1 is SGHTA and CDR2 is FQGNSA. CDR3 sequence (DNA): TGTGCCAGCAGCTCGACTAGCGGCCACACCGGGGAGCTGTTTTTT. This gives the protein CASSSTSGHTGELFF.

This clone was found once. The chain combines TRBV7-2 with TRBJ1-6; D remains ambiguous. This CDR3 contains 12 residues. CDR1 is SGHTA and CDR2 is FQGNSA in the germline V gene. The germline V and J ends were trimmed by 5 bases and 10 bases, with 9 bases remaining between them. The CDR3 DNA reads TGTGCCAGCAGCGGCATTGGATCACCCCTCCACTTT. The encoded protein is CASSGIGSPLHF.

This clone has more than one count but fewer than ten. V usage is TRBV7-2 and J usage is TRBJ2-1; 11 bases agree with TRBD2. The CDR3 contains 19 residues. From germline, CDR1 is SGHTA and CDR2 FQGNSA. V trimming: 5 bases; J trimming: 1 base; junction bases outside the gene matches: 13. CDR3 in amino acids: CASSPVSLAGGGSYNEQFF. In DNA, the CDR3 is TGTGCCAGCAGCCCCGTTAGTCTAGCGGGAGGAGGGTCCTACAATGAGCAGTTCTTC.

The chain links TRBV6-4 to TRBJ2-1, with 8 bases fitting TRBD2. The V segment lost 0 bases and the J segment 6 bases; nucleotides outside the gene matches: 4. The length of the CDR3 is 15 residues. Germline V gene lookup returns CDR1 MRHNA and CDR2 SNTAGT. CDR3 residues: CASSDSTGGPNEQFF. CDR3 nucleotides: TGTGCCAGCAGTGACTCGACGGGAGGGCCCAATGAGCAGTTCTTC.

CDR3 DNA: TGTGCCAGCGGAAGCGGGAGGGCGACAGATACGCAGTATTTT. Residues: CASGSGRATDTQYF. The gene calls are TRBV27 and TRBJ2-3, with 10 bases that match TRBD2. The germline gives CDR1 MNHEY, CDR2 SMNVEV (reference sequence). This CDR3 is built from 14 residues. V lost 8 bases to trimming and J lost 3 bases; unmatched junction nucleotides: 5.

The chain joins TRBV4-1 to TRBJ2-1; 16 bases align to TRBD2. Trimming removed 2 bases from V and 3 bases from J; junction bases left unmatched: 7. Germline V gene sequence: CDR1 MGHRA, CDR2 YSYEKL. This CDR3 region has 19 residues. CDR3 in amino acids: CASSQKGTSGRDGYNEQFF. The CDR3, as DNA: TGCGCCAGCAGCCAAAAAGGGACTAGCGGGAGGGACGGCTACAATGAGCAGTTCTTC.

CDR3 loop: CAWSPPASGRRNEQFF. CDR3 DNA: TGTGCCTGGAGTCCGCCGGCTAGCGGAAGGCGCAATGAGCAGTTCTTC. This rearrangement joins TRBV30 to TRBJ2-1; 7 bases align to TRBD2. CDR1 is GTSNPN, CDR2 SVGIG, per germline (reference sequence). The CDR3 runs to 16 residues. The junction had 13 bases not matched to a gene; V was cut back by 2 bases and J by 6 bases. The whole variable domain, remainder taken from reference TRBV30 and TRBJ2-1, is SQTIHQWPATLVQPVGSPLSLECTVEGTSNPNLYWYRQAAGRGLQLLFYSVGIGQISSEVPQNLSASRPQDRQFILSSKKLLLSDSGFYLCAWSPPASGRRNEQFFGPGTRLTVL.

This chain connects TRBV12-3 or TRBV12-4 to TRBJ1-4; no firm D call. This CDR3 is 11 amino acids long. V lost 3 bases to trimming and J lost 7 bases, with 3 bases between them. CDR3 bases: TGTGCCAGCAGTTTGAGTGAAAAACTGTTTTTT. Its translation: CASSLSEKLFF.

This clone has a single count. J is TRBJ2-1 and V is TRBV11-3, with 10 bases fitting TRBD1. Germline V gene data show CDR1 as SGHNT and CDR2 as YENEEA. The CDR3 is made up of 12 amino acids. Unmatched junction bases numbered 6, after V lost 4 bases and J lost 15 bases. The CDR3 reads CASSSRTGGPFF. CDR3 coding DNA: TGTGCCAGCAGCTCCCGGACAGGGGGTCCGTTCTTC.

This rearrangement joins TRBV27 to TRBJ2-4; TRBD1 aligns across 9 bases. V dropped 3 bases and J dropped 2; count of bases not matched to a gene: 5. From germline, CDR1 is MNHEY and CDR2 SMNVEV (reference sequence). This CDR3 has 16 amino acids. The CDR3 loop reads CASSFRTGVTKNIQYF. Here the CDR3 DNA reads TGTGCCAGCAGTTTTAGGACAGGGGTGACCAAAAACATTCAGTACTTC.

This chain connects TRBV5-4 to TRBJ1-1; no clear D. The length of the CDR3 is 13 residues. V shed 2 bases and J shed 0 bases, with 5 bases lying between them. Germline V gene data show CDR1 as SGHNT and CDR2 as YYREEE (reference sequence). The CDR3 DNA reads TGTGCCAGCAGCTTTCTTGTGAACACTGAAGCTTTCTTT. Residues: CASSFLVNTEAFF. The full variable domain, rest sourced from reference TRBV5-4 and TRBJ1-1, is ETGVTQSPTHLIKTRGQQVTLRCSSQSGHNTVSWYQQALGQGPQFIFQYYREEENGRGNFPPRFSGLQFPNYSSELNVNALELDDSALYLCASSFLVNTEAFFGQGTRLTVV.

In DNA, the CDR3 is TGTGCCAGCAGCGAGTATAGCAATCAGCCCCAGCATTTT. Translated: CASSEYSNQPQHF. The chain combines TRBV28 with TRBJ1-5, with no clear D. This CDR3 spans 13 amino acids. V lost 6 bases and J 0 bases, leaving 6 bases between the germline ends. Germline V gives CDR1 MDHEN, CDR2 SYDVKM.